Listed below are T cell receptor beta chains from one sample, sequenced in a study of cytomegalovirus exposure and HLA in healthy donors. TCRdb keeps only in-frame clones here, not all; method: immunoSEQ multiplex PCR. The profile shows 150,000 to 200,000 clones, around three quarters of them singletons. Material for sequencing was PBMCs. These receptors were obtained from a woman in her forties in good health and CMV-seronegative. CDR3s include the opening cysteine and the closing phenylalanine or tryptophan. Fields, in order: J gene, D gene, V gene, clone size, CDR3 DNA, CDR3 protein. The D gene is left open where the match is weak. The listing skips clone size in some rows; elsewhere it reads once, few, many or a size class.

>TRBJ2-7|-|TRBV30|-
TGTGCCGCTTACCGGGACAATAACTACGAGCAGTACTTC
CAAYRDNNYEQYF
>TRBJ1-5|TRBD1|TRBV5-7|-
TGTGCCAGCAGCTTGGAGGAGACCGACAGGGCCTATCAGCCCCAGCATTTT
CASSLEETDRAYQPQHF
>TRBJ1-5|-|TRBV27|-
TGTGCCAGCAGTTTGACACATGATAGCAATCAGCCCCAGCATTTT
CASSLTHDSNQPQHF
>TRBJ2-1|TRBD2|TRBV19|large
TGTGCCAGTAGTTCCACTAGCGGGGACTACAATGAGCAGTTCTTC
CASSSTSGDYNEQFF
>TRBJ2-7|TRBD2|TRBV19|-
TGTGCCAGTGAAGCGGGAGGGGGGGCCTACGAGCAGTACTTC
CASEAGGGAYEQYF
>TRBJ1-2|-|TRBV7-8|-
TGTGCCAGCAGCCTCCGGTCCTCTAACTATGGCTACACCTTC
CASSLRSSNYGYTF
>TRBJ1-2|-|TRBV7-3|-
TGTGCCAGCATCCGAGCCTATTCCGACATCGCTAATGGCTACACCTTC
CASIRAYSDIANGYTF
>TRBJ2-7|-|TRBV9|-
TGTGCCAGCAGCCCACTCACGGGAAGCTCCTACGAGCAGTACTTC
CASSPLTGSSYEQYF
>TRBJ2-1|TRBD2|TRBV6-4|-
TGTGCCAGCAGTGCGACTAGCGGGAGTCTCAATGAGCAGTTCTTC
CASSATSGSLNEQFF
>TRBJ2-7|TRBD2|TRBV5-1|-
TGCGCCAGCAGCATCGGGACTAGCGGGAGTATTCACGAGCAGTACTTC
CASSIGTSGSIHEQYF
>TRBJ2-5|TRBD1|TRBV7-6|-
TGTGCCAGCAGCCGGGACAGAAAAGAGACCCAGTACTTC
CASSRDRKETQYF
>TRBJ1-1|-|TRBV4-2|-
TGTGCCAGCAGCCAAGCAACAGGGTTGATCACTGAAGCTTTCTTT
CASSQATGLITEAFF
>TRBJ2-5|-|TRBV21-1|-
TGTGCCAGCAGCCCAATCAGGGAGGCCCAAGAGACCCAGTACTTC
CASSPIREAQETQYF
>TRBJ2-1|-|TRBV30|-
TGTGCCTGGAGTGCCCTACAGGTAAACACCTACAATGAGCAGTTCTTC
CAWSALQVNTYNEQFF
>TRBJ2-7|-|TRBV28|-
TGTGCCAGCAGTCTGGCCTGGGCCAGGGGCGAGCAGTACTTC
CASSLAWARGEQYF
>TRBJ2-2|TRBD2|TRBV12-5|-
TGTGCCACGAGCGGGAGGGCCAACGGGGAGCTGTTTTTT
CATSGRANGELFF
>TRBJ1-1|TRBD1|TRBV6-6|few
TGTGCCAGCAGTTACCCGGACAGGGCGGCCGAAGCTTTCTTT
CASSYPDRAAEAFF
>TRBJ2-1|TRBD2|TRBV7-6|-
TGTGCCAGCAGCTCGACGCTAGCGGGAGGGCCGGATGAGCAGTTCTTC
CASSSTLAGGPDEQFF
>TRBJ2-5|-|TRBV30|-
TGTGCCTGGAGTGTATACCGCCAGGGAAGGCAAGAGACCCAGTACTTC
CAWSVYRQGRQETQYF
>TRBJ2-7|-|TRBV6-6|-
TGTGCCAGCGGGCTGGGGGGAGTGGGGGAGCAGTACTTC
CASGLGGVGEQYF
>TRBJ2-7|TRBD1|TRBV5-1|-
TGCGCCAGCAGCTTGGTGGGACAGGGGGCGGAGGTGGAGCAGTACTTC
CASSLVGQGAEVEQYF
>TRBJ2-7|TRBD2|TRBV7-9|-
TGTGCCAGCAGCCATACCGGCGGCGCTCTAGCGGGGGGCGAGCAGTACTTC
CASSHTGGALAGGEQYF
>TRBJ2-3|-|TRBV4-1|-
TGCGCCAGCAGCCGGGACTCCGCCACAGATACGCAGTATTTT
CASSRDSATDTQYF
>TRBJ2-3|-|TRBV30|-
TGTGCCTGGAGTGTCGGAGGGGTGGCGACAGATACGCAGTATTTT
CAWSVGGVATDTQYF
>TRBJ1-3|-|TRBV30|-
TGTGCCTGGAGCTTCAAGGGACTAGCTGGAAACACCATATATTTT
CAWSFKGLAGNTIYF
>TRBJ2-2|TRBD1|TRBV5-1|-
TGCGCCAGCAGCTTGGCCGGTGGGCAGGGGGCGAACACCGGGGAGCTGTTTTTT
CASSLAGGQGANTGELFF
>TRBJ1-5|TRBD1|TRBV7-6|-
TGTGCCAGCAGCGAAAAGGGGACAGGCAAAAATCAGCCCCAGCATTTT
CASSEKGTGKNQPQHF
>TRBJ2-7|-|TRBV28|-
TGTGCCAGCAGCCTCCCCCTATACGAGCAGTACTTC
CASSLPLYEQYF
>TRBJ2-3|TRBD2|TRBV29-1|-
TGCAGCGTTGGACTAGCGGGCACAGATACGCAGTATTTT
CSVGLAGTDTQYF
>TRBJ2-1|-|TRBV29-1|-
TGCAGCGTTGGCAGGGGTAATGAGCAGTTCTTC
CSVGRGNEQFF
>TRBJ2-1|TRBD1|TRBV18|-
TGTGCCAGCTCCACCGGGACAGGGAGAAATGAGCAGTTCTTC
CASSTGTGRNEQFF
>TRBJ1-4|TRBD1|TRBV6-1|-
TGTGCCAGCACCGAACAGGGGGCGGCTAATGAAAAACTGTTTTTT
CASTEQGAANEKLFF
>TRBJ2-7|TRBD1|TRBV19|-
TGTGCCAGTAGTGGGACAGGGGGCACATACGAGCAGTACTTC
CASSGTGGTYEQYF
>TRBJ1-1|-|TRBV19|-
TGTGCCAGTAGTACTTCCAGGGGCCTGGAAGCTTTCTTT
CASSTSRGLEAFF
>TRBJ1-2|-|TRBV27|-
TGTGCCAGCACCCCCCGGGACAATAGCGTATATGGCTACACCTTC
CASTPRDNSVYGYTF
>TRBJ2-1|-|TRBV5-4|-
TGTGCCAGCAGCTTCCCCGTAGCCGGTGAGCAGTTCTTC
CASSFPVAGEQFF
>TRBJ2-3|TRBD2|TRBV6-6|-
TGTGCCAGCAGTCGAGGCGGACTAGCGGTCACAGATACGCAGTATTTT
CASSRGGLAVTDTQYF
>TRBJ2-2|TRBD1|TRBV6-1|-
TGTGCCAGCAGTGAAGTATTTTGGACAGGGACGGGAACCGGGGAGCTGTTTTTT
CASSEVFWTGTGTGELFF
>TRBJ1-2|TRBD1|TRBV19|-
TGTGCCAGTACGTGGAGGGACAGGGAAGGCGGCTACACCTTC
CASTWRDREGGYTF
>TRBJ2-5|-|TRBV30|few
TGTGCCTGGAGCGCAGGAGGCCTGACCCAAGAGACCCAGTACTTC
CAWSAGGLTQETQYF